These 28 T cell receptor beta chains were sequenced from one sample in a study of blood T cell repertoires in COVID-19. Produced via immunoSEQ multiplex PCR; TCRdb's table is partial and in-frame only. The table has 45,000 or so clones, 85% to 90% seen once; the top ten hold roughly 13%. The sequenced sample was peripheral blood. The source of these receptors is a man older than 75 with acute or convalescent COVID-19.

The CDR3 region is CSAPGQGNTEAFF. Here the CDR3 DNA reads TGCAGCGCCCCGGGACAGGGGAACACTGAAGCTTTCTTT. The rearrangement joins TRBV29-1 to TRBJ1-1; 9 positions agree with TRBD1. V lost 7 bases and J lost 1; bases outside the gene matches: 4. The CDR3 runs 13 residues. CDR1 is SQVTM and CDR2 is ANQGSEA in the germline V gene.

The CDR3 reads CAISESRRGTHETQYF. The CDR3 DNA sequence: TGTGCCATCAGTGAGTCTAGACGCGGGACTCACGAGACCCAGTACTTC. The chain uses TRBV10-3 and TRBJ2-5; weak D call: TRBD2 (6 bases). CDR1 and CDR2 from the germline V gene are ENHRY and SYGVKD. The CDR3 runs to 16 residues. Trimming took 0 bases from V and 5 from J, leaving 16 bases between them.

Judged by abundance, this clone is large. The chain uses TRBV19 and TRBJ2-7, with 8 nucleotides matching TRBD1. The J segment lost 3 bases and the V segment lost 10 bases, leaving 8 bases of the junction unmatched. Germline V lookup: CDR1 LNHDA, CDR2 SQIVND (reference sequence). The CDR3 consists of 13 residues. The CDR3 DNA sequence: TGTGCCACCTCGGACAGGGTGGGCTACGAGCAGTACTTC. Amino acid sequence: CATSDRVGYEQYF.

This chain uses TRBV28 with TRBJ2-4; the D gene is possibly TRBD2 (6 bases). Germline V gives CDR1 MDHEN, CDR2 SYDVKM. V was shortened by 6 bases and J by 1 base, with 19 bases between the two germline ends. This CDR3 is built from 17 residues. Here the CDR3 reads CASSSPAEGRAKNIQYF. Here the CDR3 DNA reads TGTGCCAGCAGCTCCCCCGCGGAGGGTCGGGCCAAAAACATTCAGTACTTC.

The rearrangement links TRBV6-5 to TRBJ2-7; TRBD1 matches 7 bases. The V and J ends lost 6 bases and 3 bases, in that order; junction bases with no gene match: 2. The CDR3 is 12 amino acids. Germline CDR1 MNHEY, CDR2 SVGAGI. CDR3 residues: CASRAGGYEQYF. Here the CDR3 DNA reads TGTGCCAGCAGGGCAGGGGGCTACGAGCAGTACTTC.

The rearrangement joins TRBV10-1 to TRBJ2-7, with 7 bases aligning to TRBD2. The junction had 7 bases not matched to a gene; V was cut back by 1 base and J by 4 bases. Germline V gives CDR1 WNHNN, CDR2 SYGVQD (reference sequence). The CDR3 loop spans 15 amino acids. For the CDR3, the DNA is TGCGCCAGCAGTGAGTACGGGACTATTCCTTACGAGCAGTACTTC. Translating it yields CASSEYGTIPYEQYF.

The CDR3 is CASSVNTDTGDLNTEAFF. In DNA form, the CDR3 reads TGTGCCAGCAGCGTAAACACGGACACGGGGGACTTGAACACTGAAGCTTTCTTT. This chain joins TRBV9 and TRBJ1-1; weak D call: TRBD1 (5 bases). Germline CDR1 SGDLS, CDR2 YYNGEE. The CDR3 is 18 amino acids. The V gene lost 1 base and the J gene lost 0 bases, with 19 bases spanning the gap.

The rearrangement links TRBV30 to TRBJ1-6; 10 bases are a match to TRBD1. CDR1 and CDR2 (germline): GTSNPN, SVGIG (reference sequence). The CDR3 is 16 residues long. V gave up 2 bases and J gave up 7 bases; unmatched junction bases: 8. CDR3 sequence reads: CAWSFRGQGTNSPLHF. The CDR3 DNA follows: TGTGCCTGGAGTTTCAGGGGACAGGGGACGAATTCACCCCTCCACTTT.

The chain carries TRBV7-2 and TRBJ1-2, with 7 nucleotides matching TRBD1. The germline V gene encodes CDR1 SGHTA and CDR2 FQGNSA. The CDR3 consists of 15 residues. V dropped 5 bases and J dropped 4; count of bases not matched to a gene: 10. CDR3 protein: CASSALAGGLYGYTF. As DNA, the CDR3 is TGTGCCAGCAGCGCCCTGGCAGGGGGACTCTATGGCTACACCTTC.

The CDR3 region is CATSDYGGEAFF. CDR3 bases: TGTGCCACCAGTGATTACGGGGGTGAGGCTTTCTTT. The chain uses TRBV24-1 and TRBJ1-1; weak D call: TRBD1 (5 bases). V lost 2 bases to trimming and J lost 11 bases, with 11 bases between them. Per germline, CDR1 KGHDR and CDR2 SFDVKD. This CDR3 spans 12 amino acids.

V usage is TRBV7-8 and J usage is TRBJ2-2, with D maybe TRBD2 (6 bases). The CDR3 is 17 residues long. Germline V gene data show CDR1 as SGHVS and CDR2 as FQNEAQ. Trimming removed 4 bases from V and 1 base from J, with 16 bases in between. The CDR3 DNA is TGTGCCAGCAGCTCGGCCGGGGAGGCGGAGAACACCGGGGAGCTGTTTTTT. Protein: CASSSAGEAENTGELFF.

V and J are TRBV10-2 and TRBJ1-5, with D unclear. This CDR3 has 15 residues. Trimming shortened V by 3 bases and J by 3 bases, and 12 bases separated the two germline ends. The germline gives CDR1 WSHSY, CDR2 SAAADI. In DNA form, the CDR3 reads TGCGCCAGCAGTGACTTCGGGGTTCTCAATCAGCCCCAGCATTTT. Translation: CASSDFGVLNQPQHF.

The rearrangement links TRBV5-6 to TRBJ1-6; D unclear. CDR3 length: 14 amino acids. The V gene's germline CDR1 is SGHDT and CDR2 YYEEEE. V lost 5 bases to trimming and J lost 6 bases, with 12 bases between them. The CDR3 DNA follows: TGTGCCAGCAGGCTGGGAGGATTTAATTCACCCCTCCACTTT. Translating gives CASRLGGFNSPLHF.

The gene calls are TRBV3-1 (or the pseudogene TRBV3-2) and TRBJ2-7; maybe TRBD1 (6 bases). V dropped 4 bases and J dropped 6 bases, with 28 bases sitting between them. The CDR3 has 18 amino acids. CDR1 and CDR2 (germline): LGHDT, YNNKEL (reference sequence). The CDR3 loop reads CASSRRGPQGVPAGEQYF. In nucleotides, the CDR3 is TGTGCCAGCAGCCGCAGGGGACCTCAGGGTGTCCCGGCGGGCGAGCAGTACTTC.

This chain links TRBV6-2 or TRBV6-3 with TRBJ2-5, with a tentative D call TRBD2 (6 bases). This CDR3 comprises 18 residues. The germline CDR1 and CDR2 sequences are MNHEY and SVGEGT. Trimming cost V 5 bases and J 4 bases, with 26 bases left between them. In nucleotides, the CDR3 is TGTGCCAGCAGTGACACCCCGGTCGGGGCCGGGGGTACAGAGACCCAGTACTTC. It specifies CASSDTPVGAGGTETQYF.

Here the CDR3 reads CASIMASNTGELFF. As DNA, the CDR3 is TGTGCCAGTATTATGGCTAGCAACACCGGGGAGCTGTTTTTT. The genes are TRBV19 and TRBJ2-2, with D possibly TRBD2 on 5 matching bases. Between the trimmed V and J ends, which lost 7 bases and 2 bases, there was a span of 11 bases. The CDR3 spans 14 residues. The germline V gene has CDR1 LNHDA and CDR2 SQIVND (reference sequence).

This chain links TRBV5-1 with TRBJ1-4; the D gene is possibly TRBD1 (6 bases). The germline V gene has CDR1 SGHRS and CDR2 YFSETQ. This CDR3 has 15 residues. Deletions cut 2 bases from V and 5 bases from J, with 13 bases between. Here the CDR3 reads CASSLQGLGNEKLFF. The CDR3 DNA reads as TGCGCCAGCAGCTTACAGGGCTTGGGGAATGAAAAACTGTTTTTT.

This clone was observed a single time. CDR3 sequence (DNA): TGCGCCAGCAGCCAAGATCTGGGCAGGGGGCAGTTCTTC. Translation gives CASSQDLGRGQFF. This chain links TRBV4-1 with TRBJ2-1; tentative D call: TRBD1 (6 bases). Germline V lookup: CDR1 MGHRA, CDR2 YSYEKL. CDR3 length equals 13 residues. V was shortened by 0 bases and J by 12 bases, with 12 bases between the two germline ends.

This chain links TRBV3-1 (or the pseudogene TRBV3-2) with TRBJ1-2; 8 bases match TRBD1. The CDR3 totals 12 residues. CDR1 and CDR2 (germline): LGHDT, YNNKEL (reference sequence). V gave up 7 bases and J gave up 8 bases; unmatched junction bases: 6. CDR3: CASTQGAWGYTF. The CDR3 DNA follows: TGTGCCAGCACCCAGGGGGCTTGGGGCTACACCTTC.

The V and J genes are TRBV27 and TRBJ2-3, with D hard to call. This CDR3 spans 12 amino acids. V lost 6 bases and J 0 bases, leaving 4 bases between the germline ends. Germline lookup yields CDR1 MNHEY and CDR2 SMNVEV (reference sequence). The CDR3 DNA follows: TGTGCCAGCAGAACTAGCACAGATACGCAGTATTTT. Its protein product is CASRTSTDTQYF.

The rearrangement links TRBV4-1 to TRBJ2-7, with TRBD1 matching over 8 bases. The CDR3 sequence is 15 residues long. V shed 1 base, J shed 4 bases, and the junction held 6 bases outside the gene matches. Germline CDR1 MGHRA, CDR2 YSYEKL. The CDR3 DNA reads TGCGCCAGCAGCCAAGGGGAGAGACAGGGGTACGAGCAGTACTTC. It translates to CASSQGERQGYEQYF.

The chain links TRBV5-4 to TRBJ2-7, with 9 bases aligning to TRBD1. In germline, CDR1 is SGHNT, CDR2 YYREEE (reference sequence). V trimming: 4 bases; J trimming: 3 bases; junction bases outside the gene matches: 5. The CDR3 contains 14 residues. DNA of the CDR3: TGTGCCAGCAGCAAGGACAGGGGACACTACGAGCAGTACTTC. This gives the protein CASSKDRGHYEQYF.

V usage is TRBV6-6 and J usage is TRBJ1-1; the match to TRBD1 covers 7 bases. The germline gives CDR1 MNHNY, CDR2 SVGAGI (reference sequence). The CDR3 is 14 residues long. With V trimmed by 5 bases and J by 1 base, 4 bases remained unmatched. The CDR3 protein is CASSGNRGNTEAFF. CDR3 nucleotide sequence: TGTGCCAGCAGTGGGAACAGGGGGAACACTGAAGCTTTCTTT.

The CDR3 sequence is CASNQGRGQPQHF. In DNA, the CDR3 is TGTGCCAGCAATCAGGGAAGGGGGCAGCCCCAGCATTTT. This rearrangement joins TRBV6-5 to TRBJ1-5, with D tentatively TRBD1 (6 bases). V gave up 7 bases and J gave up 7 bases, with 14 bases separating them. Germline CDR1 reads MNHEY; CDR2 reads SVGAGI. CDR3 size: 13 residues.

The V gene is TRBV27, the J gene TRBJ2-7; 7 bases match TRBD1. This CDR3 comprises 16 residues. The V segment lost 6 bases and the J segment 0 bases; nucleotides outside the gene matches: 11. CDR1 is MNHEY and CDR2 is SMNVEV in the germline V gene (reference sequence). CDR3 in amino acids: CASSQRGWDSSYEQYF. The CDR3 DNA sequence: TGTGCCAGCAGCCAAAGAGGGTGGGACAGCTCCTACGAGCAGTACTTC.

The chain is built from TRBV5-1 and TRBJ1-2, with D unresolved. V was clipped by 0 bases and J by 7 bases, with 10 bases between them. The germline V gene encodes CDR1 SGHRS and CDR2 YFSETQ. This CDR3 has 13 residues. CDR3 amino acids: CASSLEQAGGYTF. Written as DNA, the CDR3 is TGCGCCAGCAGCTTGGAGCAGGCTGGTGGCTACACCTTC.

The chain combines TRBV6-1 with TRBJ1-5; a possible D gene is TRBD1 (6 bases). The ends were cut back, 3 bases at V and 4 bases at J, with 16 bases in the middle. This CDR3 contains 16 residues. CDR1 is MNHNS and CDR2 is SASEGT in the germline V gene. The CDR3 nucleotides are TGTGCCAGCAGTGAGGTCCCACAGGGTAATAATCAGCCCCAGCATTTT. Amino acids: CASSEVPQGNNQPQHF.

The V and J genes are TRBV11-2 and TRBJ2-7, with 9 nucleotides matching TRBD1. Germline CDR1 is SGHAT and CDR2 is FQNNGV. The CDR3 loop spans 17 amino acids. V trimming: 4 bases; J trimming: 0 bases; junction bases outside the gene matches: 10. CDR3 region: CASSSTLDRGRSYEQYF. The CDR3 DNA follows: TGTGCCAGCAGCTCTACGTTGGACAGGGGACGCTCCTACGAGCAGTACTTC. The full variable domain, rest sourced from reference TRBV11-2 and TRBJ2-7, is EAGVAQSPRYKIIEKRQSVAFWCNPISGHATLYWYQQILGQGPKLLIQFQNNGVVDDSQLPKDRFSAERLKGVDSTLKIQPAKLEDSAVYLCASSSTLDRGRSYEQYFGPGTRLTVT.